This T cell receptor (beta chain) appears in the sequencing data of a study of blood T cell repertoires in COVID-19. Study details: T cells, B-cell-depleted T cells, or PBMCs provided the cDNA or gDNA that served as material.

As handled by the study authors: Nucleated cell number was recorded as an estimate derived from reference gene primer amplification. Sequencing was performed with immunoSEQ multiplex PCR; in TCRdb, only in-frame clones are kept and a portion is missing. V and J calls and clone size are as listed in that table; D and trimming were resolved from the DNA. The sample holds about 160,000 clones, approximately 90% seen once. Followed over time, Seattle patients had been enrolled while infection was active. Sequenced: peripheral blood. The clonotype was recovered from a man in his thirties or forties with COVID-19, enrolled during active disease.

The chain's CDR3 is CASSLTGENTEAFF. Here the CDR3 DNA reads TGTGCCAGCTCTTTGACAGGGGAGAACACTGAAGCTTTCTTT. The rearrangement uses TRBV18 and TRBJ1-1, with 8 positions matching TRBD1. Germline assignment: CDR1 KGHSH and CDR2 LQKENI. The CDR3 is made up of 14 amino acids. V lost 6 bases and J lost 1; bases outside the gene matches: 4.